The sample holds a few counts of the clone carrying this T cell receptor (beta chain). What it binds is unknown. The record originates from a study of breast tumors, draining lymph nodes, adjacent tissues. Whole-study results and caveats: Compared with basal-like, luminal-like tumors shared significantly more repertoire with nontumor tissue.

In germline, CDR1 is LGHDT, CDR2 YNNKEL (reference sequence). The ends were cut back, 4 bases at V and 3 bases at J, with 13 bases in the middle. The CDR3 runs to 15 residues. Axillary draining lymph nodes of breast cancer patients supplied the node samples. A single record per CDR3 protein comes from TCRdb applying MiXCR to the multiplex PCR reads. The sample records roughly 130,000 distinct CDR3 sequences, 20% being singletons. The specimen sequenced was axillary lymph node tissue. The receptor's source is a female donor with breast cancer. Some clones in this sample may be carry-over from other donors' samples. V and J are TRBV3-1 and TRBJ2-4, with a tentative D call TRBD2 (7 bases). CDR3 sequence: CASSLAGAGKNIQYF. CDR3 bases: TGTGCCAGCAGCCTTGCGGGGGCCGGCAAAAACATTCAGTACTTC.